These T cell receptor beta chains were read from a single sample in a study of CD8+ T cells in alopecia areata. Only in-frame clones appear in the TCRdb table, and some are missing; sequencing was by immunoSEQ multiplex PCR. The sample lists 180,000 or so clones, about 70% seen once, with around 10% in the top ten. The starting material was CD8+ T cells sorted from blood, obtained at week 0. The receptors shown here come from a human donor with alopecia areata. The CDR3 runs from the conserved cysteine through the conserved F or W. D genes are given only for firm matches. Clone size appears in some rows only: once, few, many, or a class for an expanded clone.

v_call	d_call	j_call	clone_size	cdr3_aa	cdr3_nt
TRBV5-6	TRBD2	TRBJ2-3	-	CASSYLAGGFTDTQYF	TGTGCCAGCAGCTACCTAGCGGGGGGCTTCACAGATACGCAGTATTTT
TRBV5-6	-	TRBJ1-3	-	CASRLQGNTIYF	TGTGCCAGCCGCCTCCAGGGAAACACCATATATTTT
TRBV6-5	-	TRBJ2-2	-	CASRLNGELFF	TGTGCCAGCAGATTAAACGGGGAGCTGTTTTTT
TRBV5-1	-	TRBJ1-2	-	CASTLGTNYGYTF	TGCGCCAGCACGTTGGGCACTAACTATGGCTACACCTTC
TRBV2	-	TRBJ1-1	-	CASSEGPMNTEAFF	TGTGCCAGCAGTGAGGGCCCAATGAACACTGAAGCTTTCTTT
TRBV5-1	TRBD1	TRBJ1-1	few	CASSQGTAEAFF	TGCGCCAGCAGCCAAGGGACAGCTGAAGCTTTCTTT
TRBV27	TRBD2	TRBJ2-1	few	CASSLGPAGGYNEQFF	TGTGCCAGCAGTCTGGGCCCCGCGGGGGGGTACAATGAGCAGTTCTTC
TRBV15	-	TRBJ2-5	few	CATSRDTLAGPEETQYF	TGTGCCACCAGCAGAGATACTCTGGCAGGGCCTGAGGAGACCCAGTACTTC
TRBV29-1	-	TRBJ1-1	few	CSVDSGSYTEAFF	TGCAGCGTTGACTCCGGGTCTTACACTGAAGCTTTCTTT
TRBV13	-	TRBJ2-7	few	CASSLGRRDHEQYF	TGTGCCAGCAGCTTAGGGCGCAGGGACCACGAGCAGTACTTC
TRBV5-5	-	TRBJ1-5	few	CASSLGGSTSQPQHF	TGTGCCAGCAGCTTGGGTGGATCCACGTCTCAGCCCCAGCATTTT
TRBV5-6	-	TRBJ2-1	-	CASSGLNNEQFF	TGTGCCAGCAGCGGATTAAACAATGAGCAGTTCTTC
TRBV15	-	TRBJ2-7	-	CATSRAKLGDFYEQYF	TGTGCCACCAGCAGGGCCAAGCTGGGGGACTTCTACGAGCAGTACTTC
TRBV4-1	-	TRBJ2-2	few	CASSQALVNTGELFF	TGCGCCAGCAGCCAAGCCTTAGTGAACACCGGGGAGCTGTTTTTT